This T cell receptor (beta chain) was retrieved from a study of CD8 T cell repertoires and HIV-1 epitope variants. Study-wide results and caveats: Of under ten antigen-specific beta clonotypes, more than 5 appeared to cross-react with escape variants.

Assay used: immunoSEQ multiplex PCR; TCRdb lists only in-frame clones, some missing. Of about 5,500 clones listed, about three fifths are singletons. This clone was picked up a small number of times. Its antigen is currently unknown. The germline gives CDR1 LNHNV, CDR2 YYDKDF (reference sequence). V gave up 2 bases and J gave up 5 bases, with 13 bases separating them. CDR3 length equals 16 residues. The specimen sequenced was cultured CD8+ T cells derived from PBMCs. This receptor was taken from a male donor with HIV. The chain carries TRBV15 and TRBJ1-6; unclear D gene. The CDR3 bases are TGTGCCACCAGCAGATTACCTCGACCAAATAATTCACCCCTCCACTTT. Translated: CATSRLPRPNNSPLHF.